The 7 T cell receptor beta chains presented below share a single source sample, sequenced in a study of cytomegalovirus exposure and HLA in healthy donors. The PCR was carried out with 60 Vbeta primers and 13 Jbeta primers. Produced via immunoSEQ multiplex PCR; TCRdb's table is partial and in-frame only. The sample holds about 160,000 clones, 71% seen once. The specimen was PBMCs. Receptors originate from a woman in her twenties or thirties in good health and CMV-seronegative.

The chain couples TRBV27 to TRBJ2-7; TRBD2 agrees at 9 bases. The CDR3 consists of 17 residues. Per the germline V gene, CDR1 is MNHEY and CDR2 is SMNVEV (reference sequence). The V and J ends lost 0 bases and 2 bases, in that order; junction bases with no gene match: 8. CDR3 sequence reads: CASSLSGAGGGAYEQYF. In DNA, the CDR3 is TGTGCCAGCAGTTTATCAGGGGCAGGCGGGGGGGCCTACGAGCAGTACTTC.

This chain joins TRBV13 and TRBJ2-5, with TRBD1 as a possible D gene (6 bases). Gene TRBJ2-7 matches the end of the DNA better, so the J call may be wrong. Germline CDR1 PRHDT, CDR2 FYEKMQ (reference sequence). This CDR3 comprises 13 residues. DNA for the CDR3: TGTGCCAGCAGCGGAACAGGGATCTACGAGCAGTACTTC. Amino acid sequence: CASSGTGIYEQYF.

This clone was recorded a few times. The chain is built from TRBV4-3 and TRBJ1-2; 8 bases map to TRBD1. V shed 0 bases, J shed 4 bases, and the junction held 7 bases outside the gene matches. CDR1 and CDR2 (germline): LGHNA, YSLEER. This CDR3 is built from 16 residues. CDR3 DNA: TGCGCCAGCAGCCAAGACAGGACAGGGTTACCCTATGGCTACACCTTC. It encodes CASSQDRTGLPYGYTF.

The chain has TRBV9 and TRBJ2-1; TRBD2 aligns across 7 bases. The CDR3 extends over 18 amino acids. Looked up from germline, CDR1 is SGDLS and CDR2 is YYNGEE. V trimming: 2 bases; J trimming: 1 base; junction bases outside the gene matches: 12. The chain's CDR3 is CASSVFPTLATSYNEQFF. Written as DNA, the CDR3 is TGTGCCAGCAGCGTTTTCCCCACACTAGCGACTTCCTACAATGAGCAGTTCTTC.

V and J are TRBV19 and TRBJ2-3; 9 bases agree with TRBD2. Trimming at V came to 1 base and at J to 0 bases, leaving 17 bases not matched to a gene. There are 21 residues in the CDR3. Germline V gene sequence: CDR1 LNHDA, CDR2 SQIVND (reference sequence). CDR3 nucleotides: TGTGCCAGTAGTATAGTCGTCGTTAGCGGGGGTTATAAGGTTAGCACAGATACGCAGTATTTT. It codes for CASSIVVVSGGYKVSTDTQYF. The full variable domain, with the rest looked up from reference TRBV19 and TRBJ2-3, is DGGITQSPKYLFRKEGQNVTLSCEQNLNHDAMYWYRQDPGQGLRLIYYSQIVNDFQKGDIAEGYSVSREKKESFPLTVTSAQKNPTAFYLCASSIVVVSGGYKVSTDTQYFGPGTRLTVL.

V and J are TRBV5-4 and TRBJ1-2; D uncertain. V was cut by 4 bases and J by 6 bases, with 16 bases left in between. The CDR3 is 14 amino acids. Germline V gives CDR1 SGHNT, CDR2 YYREEE (reference sequence). The DNA of the CDR3 is TGTGCCAGCAGCCCCAGGTTTAGCGTCCATGGCTACACCTTC. This gives the protein CASSPRFSVHGYTF.

The chain couples TRBV7-9 to TRBJ2-1; tentative D call: TRBD1 (6 bases). V was cut by 6 bases and J by 6 bases, with 24 bases left in between. The CDR3 totals 17 residues. Germline values: CDR1 SEHNR, CDR2 FQNEAQ (reference sequence). CDR3 nucleotide sequence: TGTGCCAGCAGAGTACCCCGGGGCCAGGGGCGTAGCAATGAGCAGTTCTTC. It codes for CASRVPRGQGRSNEQFF.